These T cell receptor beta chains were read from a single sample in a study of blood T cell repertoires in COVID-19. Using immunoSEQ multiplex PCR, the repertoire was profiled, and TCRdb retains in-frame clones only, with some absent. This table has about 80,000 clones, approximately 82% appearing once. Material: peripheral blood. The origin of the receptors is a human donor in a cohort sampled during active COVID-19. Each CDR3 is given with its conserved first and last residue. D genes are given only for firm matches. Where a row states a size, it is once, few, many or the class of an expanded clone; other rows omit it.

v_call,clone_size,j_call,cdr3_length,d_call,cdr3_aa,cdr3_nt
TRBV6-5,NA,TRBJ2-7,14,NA,CASRDEGGAKEQYF,TGTGCCAGCAGGGACGAAGGGGGGGCGAAGGAGCAGTACTTC
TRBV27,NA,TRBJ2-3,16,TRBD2,CASSPRFSGAWDTQYF,TGTGCCAGCAGCCCCCGGTTTAGCGGGGCATGGGATACGCAGTATTTT
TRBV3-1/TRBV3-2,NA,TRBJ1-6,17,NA,CASSQLYRVQDNSPLHF,TGTGCCAGCAGCCAATTATATCGCGTACAGGATAATTCACCCCTCCACTTT
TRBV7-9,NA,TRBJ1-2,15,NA,CASSLASDRNYGYTF,TGTGCCAGCAGCTTAGCGTCGGACAGAAACTATGGCTACACCTTC
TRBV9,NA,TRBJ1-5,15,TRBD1,CASSVAGTDNQPQHF,TGTGCCAGCAGCGTAGCCGGGACAGACAATCAGCCCCAGCATTTT
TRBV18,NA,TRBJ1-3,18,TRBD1,CASSPPGDRGISGNTIYF,TGTGCCAGCTCACCTCCGGGGGACAGGGGCATCTCTGGAAACACCATATATTTT
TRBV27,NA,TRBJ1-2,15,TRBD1,CASSFWDRGLYGYTF,TGTGCCAGCAGTTTCTGGGACAGAGGGCTCTATGGCTACACCTTC
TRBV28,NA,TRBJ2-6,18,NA,CASSQRWGDFSGANVLTF,TGTGCCAGCAGCCAACGCTGGGGGGATTTTTCTGGGGCCAACGTCCTGACTTTC
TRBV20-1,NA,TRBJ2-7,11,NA,CSASLTYEQYF,TGCAGTGCTAGTTTAACCTACGAGCAGTACTTC
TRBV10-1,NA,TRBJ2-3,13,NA,CASSGQFTDTQYF,TGCGCCAGCAGTGGGCAGTTCACAGATACGCAGTATTTT
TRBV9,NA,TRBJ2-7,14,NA,CASSVDSRSYEQYF,TGTGCCAGCAGCGTAGACAGCCGCTCCTACGAGCAGTACTTC
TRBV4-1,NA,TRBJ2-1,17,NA,CASSRDMRGRTYNEQFF,TGCGCCAGCAGCCGAGACATGCGGGGTCGGACCTACAATGAGCAGTTCTTC
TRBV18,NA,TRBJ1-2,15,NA,CASSPPGLEGIGYTF,TGTGCCAGCTCACCCCCCGGGTTGGAGGGTATTGGCTACACCTTC
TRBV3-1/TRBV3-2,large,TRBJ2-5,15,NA,CASSQDSGPQGSQYF,TGTGCCAGCAGCCAAGATTCGGGGCCCCAGGGGTCCCAGTACTTC
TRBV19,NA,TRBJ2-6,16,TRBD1,CASRDRANAGANVLTF,TGTGCCAGTAGGGACAGGGCAAATGCGGGGGCCAACGTCCTGACTTTC
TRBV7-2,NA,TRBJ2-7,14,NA,CASSVRTGNYEQYF,TGTGCCAGCAGCGTTCGGACTGGGAATTACGAGCAGTACTTC
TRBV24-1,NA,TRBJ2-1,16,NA,CATSERAPSGGHEQFF,TGTGCCACCAGTGAGCGGGCCCCCTCGGGCGGCCATGAGCAGTTCTTC
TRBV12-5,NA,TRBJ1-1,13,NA,CASGLTGNTEAFF,TGTGCTAGTGGTTTGACGGGGAACACTGAAGCTTTCTTT
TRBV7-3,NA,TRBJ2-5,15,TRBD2,CASSLNGGREETQYF,TGTGCCAGCAGCTTAAATGGGGGGAGGGAAGAGACCCAGTACTTC
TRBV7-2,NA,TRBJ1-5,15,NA,CASSVDGASNQPQHF,TGTGCCAGCAGCGTAGATGGGGCGAGCAATCAGCCCCAGCATTTT
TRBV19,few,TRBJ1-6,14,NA,CASRVSSYNSPLHF,TGTGCCAGTAGGGTGAGCTCCTATAATTCACCCCTCCACTTT
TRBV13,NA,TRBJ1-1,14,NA,CASSYRRGNTEAFF,TGTGCCAGCAGCTACCGGAGGGGAAACACTGAAGCTTTCTTT
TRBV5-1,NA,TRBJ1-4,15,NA,CASRGGTAANEKLFF,TGCGCCAGCAGGGGGGGGACCGCTGCTAATGAAAAACTGTTTTTT
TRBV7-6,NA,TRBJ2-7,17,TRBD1,CASSLGTGGGPSYEQYF,TGTGCCAGCAGCTTAGGGACAGGGGGAGGCCCATCCTACGAGCAGTACTTC
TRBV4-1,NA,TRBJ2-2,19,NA,CASSQEQATPFSNTGELFF,TGCGCCAGCAGCCAAGAACAGGCGACTCCTTTCTCGAACACCGGGGAGCTGTTTTTT
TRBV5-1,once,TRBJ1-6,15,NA,CASSLSGTPNSPLHF,TGCGCCAGCAGCTTGTCGGGAACCCCCAATTCACCCCTCCACTTT
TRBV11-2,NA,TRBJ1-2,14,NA,CASSLVGSNYGYTF,TGTGCCAGCAGCTTAGTTGGCTCTAACTATGGCTACACCTTC
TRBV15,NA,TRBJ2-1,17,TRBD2,CATSRDRLAGGRNEQFF,TGTGCCACCAGCAGAGATAGGCTAGCGGGGGGGAGAAATGAGCAGTTCTTC
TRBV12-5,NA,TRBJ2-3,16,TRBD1,CASGSGQGSRTDTQYF,TGTGCTAGTGGTTCTGGACAGGGGAGCCGCACAGATACGCAGTATTTT
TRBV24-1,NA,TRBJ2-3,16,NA,CATSDFASKPTDTQYF,TGTGCCACCAGTGATTTTGCGAGCAAACCCACAGATACGCAGTATTTT
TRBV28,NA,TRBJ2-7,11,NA,CASRKRGEQYF,TGTGCCAGCAGGAAACGGGGCGAGCAGTACTTC
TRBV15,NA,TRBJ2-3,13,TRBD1,CATGTASTDTQYF,TGTGCCACCGGGACAGCCAGCACAGATACGCAGTATTTT
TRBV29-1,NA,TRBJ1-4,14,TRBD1,CSVDFGTGKEKLFF,TGCAGCGTTGATTTTGGGACAGGCAAAGAAAAACTGTTTTTT
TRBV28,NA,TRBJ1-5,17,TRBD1,CASSPPIYRGGNQPQHF,TGTGCCAGCAGTCCACCGATTTACAGGGGAGGCAATCAGCCCCAGCATTTT
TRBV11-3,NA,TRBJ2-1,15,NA,CASSFRAAPYNEQFF,TGTGCCAGCAGCTTCCGAGCGGCCCCCTACAATGAGCAGTTCTTC
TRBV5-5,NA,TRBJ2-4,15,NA,CASSLEGDIKNIQYF,TGTGCCAGCAGCTTGGAGGGGGACATAAAAAACATTCAGTACTTC
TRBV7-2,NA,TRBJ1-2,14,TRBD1,CASSSGTGVYGYTF,TGTGCCAGCAGCTCGGGGACAGGGGTCTATGGCTACACCTTC
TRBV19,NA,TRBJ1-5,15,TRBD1,CASTVDRGLNQPQHF,TGTGCCAGTACCGTAGACAGGGGGCTCAATCAGCCCCAGCATTTT
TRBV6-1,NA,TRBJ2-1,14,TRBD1,CASSEAVEGGGRFF,TGTGCCAGCAGTGAAGCGGTAGAAGGGGGCGGCCGGTTCTTC
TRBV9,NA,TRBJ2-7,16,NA,CASSPQWGTFSYEQYF,TGTGCCAGCAGCCCCCAATGGGGGACATTCTCCTACGAGCAGTACTTC
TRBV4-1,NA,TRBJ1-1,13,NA,CASATTMNTEAFF,TGCGCCAGTGCTACAACTATGAACACTGAAGCTTTCTTT
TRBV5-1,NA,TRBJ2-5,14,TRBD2,CASSLAGGGETQYF,TGCGCCAGCAGCTTGGCCGGGGGAGGGGAGACCCAGTACTTC
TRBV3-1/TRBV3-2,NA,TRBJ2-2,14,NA,CASRTGLNTGELFF,TGTGCCAGCAGGACAGGACTGAACACCGGGGAGCTGTTTTTT
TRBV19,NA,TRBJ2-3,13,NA,CASAGQLTDTQYF,TGTGCCAGCGCGGGACAGCTAACAGATACGCAGTATTTT
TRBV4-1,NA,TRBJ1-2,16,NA,CASSQALGPAGYGYTF,TGCGCCAGCAGCCAGGCTTTAGGGCCCGCGGGCTATGGCTACACCTTC
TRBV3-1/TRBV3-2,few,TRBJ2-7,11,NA,CASSQINEQYF,TGTGCCAGCAGCCAAATAAACGAGCAGTACTTC
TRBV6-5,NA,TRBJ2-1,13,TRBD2,CASSYTSDNEQFF,TGTGCCAGCAGTTATACTAGCGACAATGAGCAGTTCTTC
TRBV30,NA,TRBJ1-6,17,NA,CAWSVIYDFINNSPLHF,TGTGCCTGGAGTGTAATTTACGACTTCATAAATAATTCACCCCTCCACTTT
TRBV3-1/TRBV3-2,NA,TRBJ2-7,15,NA,CASSSGYPAIYEQYF,TGTGCCAGCAGCTCCGGGTATCCGGCAATTTACGAGCAGTACTTC